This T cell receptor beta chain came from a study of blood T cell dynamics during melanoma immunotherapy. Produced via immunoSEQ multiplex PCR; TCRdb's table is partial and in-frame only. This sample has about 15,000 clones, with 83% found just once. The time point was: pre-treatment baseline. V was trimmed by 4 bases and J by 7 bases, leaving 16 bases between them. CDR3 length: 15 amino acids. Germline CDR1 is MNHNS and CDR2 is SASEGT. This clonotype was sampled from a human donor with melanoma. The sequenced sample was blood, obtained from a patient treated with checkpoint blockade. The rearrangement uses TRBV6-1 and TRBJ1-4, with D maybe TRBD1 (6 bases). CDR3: CASSVQDSTFEKLFF. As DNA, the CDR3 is TGTGCCAGCAGTGTTCAGGACAGTACATTTGAAAAACTGTTTTTT.